What follows are 22 T cell receptor beta chains derived from one specimen sequenced in a study of type 1 regulatory T cells. TCRdb reanalysed the reads using MiXCR and keeps one entry per CDR3 protein. Among about 62,000 distinct CDR3 sequences listed, 62% were seen once. Their antigen targets remain unknown. Sequencing was carried out using cultured non-Tr1 T cells, either the whole culture or a sorted T cell fraction (not recorded which). These receptors were taken from a human donor in good health.

This chain uses TRBV12-3 or TRBV12-4 with TRBJ1-2; D is perhaps TRBD1 (5 bases). CDR3 length equals 16 residues. Deletions cut 5 bases from V and 2 bases from J, with 18 bases between. The CDR3 here is CASSPPLRTTNYGYTF. For the CDR3, the DNA is TGTGCCAGCAGTCCCCCATTAAGGACAACGAACTATGGCTACACCTTC.

The CDR3 coding sequence is TGCGCCAGCAGCCAAGCAGGTGTTTACAATGAGCAGTTCTTC. Protein: CASSQAGVYNEQFF. The chain combines TRBV4-1 with TRBJ2-1; D not certain. CDR1 and CDR2 (germline): MGHRA, YSYEKL. This CDR3 is 14 amino acids long. V was shortened by 1 base and J by 4 bases, with 8 bases between the two germline ends.

Only a few counts were recorded for this clonotype. The gene calls are TRBV6-1 and TRBJ2-7; 9 bases are a match to TRBD1. V lost 6 bases and J lost 2; bases outside the gene matches: 5. The CDR3 is 14 amino acids. Germline lookup yields CDR1 MNHNS and CDR2 SASEGT. The CDR3 reads CASRAGTGTYEQYF. In nucleotides, the CDR3 is TGTGCCAGCAGGGCCGGGACAGGGACCTACGAGCAGTACTTC.

This clonotype was counted a few times. The chain combines TRBV24-1 with TRBJ2-1; 10 bases match TRBD2. Germline trimming cut 4 bases from V and 9 bases from J; bases unmatched to any gene: 11. This CDR3 spans 16 amino acids. The germline gives CDR1 KGHDR, CDR2 SFDVKD. CDR3 DNA: TGTGCCACCAGTGACATAGCGGGAGGCTGGCTTGGTGAGCAGTTCTTC. Translating it yields CATSDIAGGWLGEQFF.

V is TRBV7-8 and J is TRBJ2-3, with a possible D match to TRBD2 (6 bases). Trimming stripped 5 bases from V and 2 bases from J, with 17 bases between. The germline V gene encodes CDR1 SGHVS and CDR2 FQNEAQ. This CDR3 contains 16 residues. CDR3 coding DNA: TGTGCCAGCAGCCGAAGGGCGCTAGCGAACACAGATACGCAGTATTTT. This codes for CASSRRALANTDTQYF.

This clonotype occurred a few times. Here the CDR3 DNA reads TGCGCCAGCACCCGGAACACCGAATCCTACGAGCAGTACTTC. This translates into CASTRNTESYEQYF. The V and J genes are TRBV10-1 and TRBJ2-7; D is uncertain. The CDR3 is 14 amino acids. Germline CDR1 WNHNN, CDR2 SYGVQD (reference sequence). Trimming took off 7 bases at V and 1 base at J, with 14 bases between the two ends.

This chain's CDR3 is CASSPLAGGSYEQYF. The CDR3, as DNA: TGTGCCAGCTCACCTCTAGCGGGAGGTAGCTACGAGCAGTACTTC. This chain connects TRBV18 to TRBJ2-7; 11 nucleotides agree with TRBD2. The V gene end was trimmed by 3 bases and the J gene end by 3 bases; junction bases not matched to a gene: 4. Germline V gene lookup returns CDR1 KGHSH and CDR2 LQKENI. This CDR3 has 15 residues.

The V call is TRBV7-2, the J call TRBJ2-3, with TRBD2 matching over 11 bases. This CDR3 has 15 residues. V shed 11 bases, J shed 2 bases, and the junction held 9 bases outside the gene matches. CDR1 and CDR2 (germline): SGHTA, FQGNSA. The CDR3 bases are TGTGCCGCCATCTTTAGCGGGAGGGACACAGATACGCAGTATTTT. Translation gives CAAIFSGRDTDTQYF.

This clonotype was detected a few times. J is TRBJ1-1 and V is TRBV6-5, with 7 bases lining up with TRBD1. The junction had 12 bases not matched to a gene; V was cut back by 2 bases and J by 6 bases. The V gene's germline CDR1 is MNHEY and CDR2 SVGAGI. The CDR3 loop spans 16 amino acids. Here the CDR3 reads CASSYTRGLMLAEAFF. The CDR3 DNA reads TGTGCCAGCAGTTACACTAGGGGGCTAATGTTAGCTGAAGCTTTCTTT.

The rearrangement joins TRBV6-5 to TRBJ2-3, with 8 bases that match TRBD2. Germline CDR1 is MNHEY and CDR2 is SVGAGI. Losses at the gene ends were 5 bases for V and 2 bases for J; bases not matched to a gene: 6. The CDR3 extends over 15 amino acids. This CDR3 reads CASSTTSGTTDTQYF. The CDR3 DNA follows: TGTGCCAGCAGTACTACTAGCGGAACCACAGATACGCAGTATTTT.

A single count supports this clonotype. This sequence joins TRBV7-2 and TRBJ1-2; a possible D gene is TRBD1 (6 bases). The CDR3 covers 14 residues. V dropped 1 base and J dropped 8 bases, with 14 bases sitting between them. Germline V gene lookup returns CDR1 SGHTA and CDR2 FQGNSA. In DNA form, the CDR3 reads TGTGCCAGCAGCTTAGACCGGGGGGCGGGAGGCTACACCTTC. It encodes CASSLDRGAGGYTF.

The sample holds one count of this clonotype. The chain recombines TRBV19 with TRBJ1-2; 8 nucleotides agree with TRBD1. J was trimmed by 3 bases and V by 6 bases; bases with no gene match: 9. This CDR3 spans 15 amino acids. Germline V gene lookup returns CDR1 LNHDA and CDR2 SQIVND (reference sequence). Here the CDR3 DNA reads TGTGCCAGTAGGGAGGCAGGGGGCGCTTACTATGGCTACACCTTC. It translates to CASREAGGAYYGYTF.

A single count supports this clonotype. The chain joins TRBV6-1 to TRBJ2-3, with TRBD1 matching 10 bases. This CDR3 region has 18 residues. Looked up from germline, CDR1 is MNHNS and CDR2 is SASEGT. V lost 6 bases and J lost 2; bases outside the gene matches: 14. The DNA for the CDR3 is TGTGCCAGCAGGAGGACAGGGGGGACAACCCTCTTCACAGATACGCAGTATTTT. Its translation: CASRRTGGTTLFTDTQYF.

This clonotype was picked up a small number of times. The gene calls are TRBV2 and TRBJ2-7; the D call may be TRBD1 or TRBD2 (5 bases each). The V end lost 6 bases, the J end lost 6 bases, and 15 bases lay between the germline ends. The CDR3 totals 13 residues. Germline CDR1 reads SNHLY; CDR2 reads FYNNEI. The CDR3 DNA sequence: TGTGCCAGCAGAGGGGAGACCGTCCGCGAGCAGTACTTC. The encoded protein is CASRGETVREQYF.

The V call is TRBV25-1, the J call TRBJ2-7; 11 bases map to TRBD1. The CDR3 runs 15 residues. From germline, CDR1 is MGHDK and CDR2 SYGVNS. V shed 3 bases and J 3 bases; nucleotides not matched to a gene: 4. The CDR3 here is CASSDRDRGVYEQYF. The CDR3 nucleotides are TGTGCCAGCAGTGACCGGGACAGGGGGGTCTACGAGCAGTACTTC.

As concerns this clonotype: Mismatch with germline at one junction end may stem from a read error. The chain has TRBV13 and TRBJ2-2; 11 positions match TRBD2. Per the germline V gene, CDR1 is PRHDT and CDR2 is FYEKMQ (reference sequence). The CDR3 has 17 residues. The CDR3 is CASSLGTSGWNTGELFF. CDR3 sequence (DNA): TGTGCCAGCAGCCTAGGGACTAGCGGATGGAACACCGGGGAGCTGTTTTTT.

The chain couples TRBV29-1 to TRBJ2-7, with 7 bases identical to TRBD1. The V gene's germline CDR1 is SQVTM and CDR2 ANQGSEA. The CDR3 extends over 15 amino acids. The J segment lost 1 base and the V segment lost 4 bases, leaving 10 bases of the junction unmatched. The CDR3 sequence is CSVAGQRLSSYEQYF. The CDR3 bases are TGCAGCGTTGCGGGACAGCGACTCAGTTCCTACGAGCAGTACTTC.

This clonotype was seen more than once but under ten times. The chain couples TRBV21-1 to TRBJ2-7; the D call TRBD2 from the table was never checked on the DNA. TRBV21-1 is flagged as a pseudogene. This CDR3 comprises 14 residues. CDR3 coding DNA: TGTGCCAGCAGTAAGGGACTAGCGGGAGCAGGGCAGTACTTC. Translating gives CASSKGLAGAGQYF.

As for this clonotype: A read error may produce the germline difference seen at one junction end. CDR3 sequence reads: CVSSMGGLYTGELFF. In DNA, the CDR3 is TGTGTCAGTAGTATGGGGGGACTTTACACCGGGGAGCTGTTTTTT. This sequence joins TRBV19 and TRBJ2-2; perhaps TRBD2 as D (6 bases). Germline loops: CDR1 LNHDA, CDR2 SQIVND (reference sequence). The CDR3 spans 15 residues.

V gene TRBV18 combines with J gene TRBJ1-4; no definite D call. V was cut by 3 bases and J by 0 bases, with 8 bases left in between. This CDR3 has 15 residues. Looked up from germline, CDR1 is KGHSH and CDR2 is LQKENI. The CDR3 DNA follows: TGTGCCAGCTCACCTTCGACAACAACTAATGAAAAACTGTTTTTT. Protein sequence: CASSPSTTTNEKLFF.

The gene calls are TRBV7-2 and TRBJ2-5, with D possibly being TRBD2 (6 bases). Germline V gene lookup returns CDR1 SGHTA and CDR2 FQGNSA. This CDR3 is built from 14 residues. V dropped 0 bases and J dropped 7 bases, with 12 bases sitting between them. The CDR3 spells CASSLASSVGTQYF. Written as DNA, the CDR3 is TGTGCCAGCAGCTTAGCGTCTAGCGTGGGGACCCAGTACTTC.

The chain employs TRBV20-1 and TRBJ2-3, with D tentatively TRBD2 (6 bases). Trimming stripped 6 bases from V and 2 bases from J, with 15 bases between. Looked up from germline, CDR1 is DFQATT and CDR2 is SNEGSKA (reference sequence). The CDR3 has 14 residues. CDR3 loop: CSANSRGATDTQYF. The CDR3, as DNA: TGCAGTGCGAATTCTCGCGGGGCCACAGATACGCAGTATTTT.